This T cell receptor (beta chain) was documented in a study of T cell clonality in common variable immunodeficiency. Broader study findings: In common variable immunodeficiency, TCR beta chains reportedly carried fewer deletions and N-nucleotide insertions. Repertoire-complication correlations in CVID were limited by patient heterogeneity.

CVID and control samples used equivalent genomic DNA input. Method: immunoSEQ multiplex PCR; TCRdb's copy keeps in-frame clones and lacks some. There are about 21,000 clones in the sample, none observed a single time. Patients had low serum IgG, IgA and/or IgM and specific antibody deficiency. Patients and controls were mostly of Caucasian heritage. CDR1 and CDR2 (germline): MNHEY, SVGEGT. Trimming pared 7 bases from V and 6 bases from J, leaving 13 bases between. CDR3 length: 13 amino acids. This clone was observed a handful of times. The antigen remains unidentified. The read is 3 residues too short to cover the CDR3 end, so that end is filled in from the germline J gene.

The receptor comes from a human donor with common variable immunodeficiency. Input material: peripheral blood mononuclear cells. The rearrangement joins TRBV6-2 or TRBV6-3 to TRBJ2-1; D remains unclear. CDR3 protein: CASTSLPGNEQFF. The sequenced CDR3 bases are TGTGCCAGCACCTCACTCCCAGGCAATGAG.